The rows below give T cell receptor beta chains drawn from one sample of a study of blood T cells in healthy people across ages. TCRdb re-analysed the 5' RACE reads in MiXCR, keeping a single row per CDR3 protein. The sample has roughly 1.5 million distinct CDR3 sequences, approximately 43% seen once. Sequencing was performed on blood. Every receptor here comes from a woman aged 18-29 years in good health. Each CDR3 is given with its conserved first and last residue. D genes are given only for firm matches. A clone size is listed for some rows: how often the clone was seen (once, few, many), or a class if it is expanded.

v_gene	j_gene	d_gene	abundance	CDR3nt	CDR3aa
TRBV4-1	TRBJ2-7	-	-	TGCGCCAGCAGCCACCTTGGGACTGACGGTTCCTACGAGCAGTACTTC	CASSHLGTDGSYEQYF
TRBV10-3	TRBJ2-5	-	-	TGTGCCATCAGTGAGTCGACTCTGATAGAGCAGTACTTC	CAISESTLIEQYF
TRBV28	TRBJ2-1	-	-	TGTGCCAGCAGTTTGGTGGGTCGTAACAATGAGCAGTTCTTC	CASSLVGRNNEQFF
TRBV7-9	TRBJ2-2	-	once	TGTTCCAGCAGCTTAGCTGTCGGGGAGCTGTTTTTT	CSSSLAVGELFF
TRBV11-2	TRBJ2-7	-	-	TGTGCCAGCAGCTTTGAGGAACAATCCTACGAGCAGTACTTC	CASSFEEQSYEQYF
TRBV27	TRBJ1-1	-	-	TGTGCCAGCAGTTTCGTAGTCAACACTGAAGCTTTCTTT	CASSFVVNTEAFF
TRBV10-3	TRBJ1-5	-	-	TGTGCCATCAGAAGAGGGGACAATCAGCCCCAGCATTTT	CAIRRGDNQPQHF
TRBV9	TRBJ2-1	-	-	TGTGCCAGCAGCGTAGGACTACCCAGATCCAATGAGCAGTTCTTC	CASSVGLPRSNEQFF
TRBV3-1	TRBJ2-2	-	few	TGTGCCAGCAGCCAACGCCGGGGCGGGGAGCTGTTTTTT	CASSQRRGGELFF
TRBV29-1	TRBJ2-5	TRBD1	few	TGCAGCGTTGTTGAGGGGGCGGGTAAGGAGACCCAGTACTTC	CSVVEGAGKETQYF